One T cell receptor beta chain is described in this entry. Generated by immunoSEQ multiplex PCR, the TCRdb table keeps only in-frame clones and is missing some. The sample has more than 30,000 clones; roughly 87% are singletons. The data originate from a study of multiple sclerosis patients with progressive multifocal leukoencephalopathy. As for time point: time of PML onset. Per germline, CDR1 SGHVS and CDR2 FQNEAQ. The V gene end was trimmed by 1 base and the J gene end by 8 bases; junction bases not matched to a gene: 6. The CDR3 sequence is 14 residues long. The sequence derives from a middle-aged woman with progressive multifocal leukoencephalopathy. This chain joins TRBV7-8 and TRBJ1-1; 8 nucleotides line up with TRBD1. The specimen comprised PBMCs, sampled from a patient treated with natalizumab. The CDR3 DNA reads as TGTGCCAGCAGCTTAGGCGTTAGGGACAGGGAAGCTTTCTTT. This sequence encodes CASSLGVRDREAFF.